The T cell receptor beta chain under discussion was sequenced for a study of blood T cell repertoires in COVID-19. Libraries were prepared by immunoSEQ multiplex PCR; TCRdb keeps only in-frame clonotypes and omits some of them. The sample includes about 220,000 clones, more than 75% of them seen just once. V shed 5 bases, J shed 9 bases, and the junction held 18 bases outside the gene matches. The CDR3 covers 18 residues. Germline CDR1 SNHLY, CDR2 FYNNEI. While infection was still active, Seattle patients were enrolled and then followed longitudinally. The J gene is TRBJ2-1, the V gene TRBV2; 11 nucleotides match TRBD2. This TCR was recovered from a woman in her seventies with COVID-19, enrolled during active disease. What was sequenced was peripheral blood. The CDR3 region has the DNA TGTGCCAGCAGTTCGATGAGCGCCGGGACTAGCGGAGTAGCTGAGCAGTTCTTC. Translating gives CASSSMSAGTSGVAEQFF.